A selection of T cell receptor beta chains follows, all from one sample in a study of spatial heterogeneity in lung cancer. TCRdb passed the 5' RACE reads through MiXCR, listing each CDR3 protein once. The sample has 100,000 to 110,000 distinct CDR3 sequences; roughly 4.5% are singletons. Sequences were derived from lung tumor tissue, sampled at surgery. These receptors all come from a male donor with early-stage non-small cell lung cancer. The CDR3 runs from the conserved cysteine through the conserved F or W. The D gene is left open where the match is weak. Expanded clones get a size class; other rows say once, few or many, or leave the size out.

D gene: -; J gene: TRBJ1-4; clone size: -; V gene: TRBV30; CDR3 DNA: TGTGCCTGGAGGGTAATTGAAAAACTGTTTTTT; CDR3 protein: CAWRVIEKLFF
D gene: TRBD2; J gene: TRBJ2-5; clone size: few; V gene: TRBV6-1; CDR3 DNA: TGTGCCAGCAGTGAAACGGGGGGGACCCAGTACTTC; CDR3 protein: CASSETGGTQYF
D gene: TRBD1; J gene: TRBJ1-6; clone size: many; V gene: TRBV28; CDR3 DNA: TGTGCCAGCAGCTGGGGGCCCTGGACAGGTTACAGGGAATCACCCCTCCACTTT; CDR3 protein: CASSWGPWTGYRESPLHF
D gene: -; J gene: TRBJ2-5; clone size: many; V gene: TRBV14; CDR3 DNA: TGTGCCAGCAGCCAAAACCAAGAGACCCAGTACTTC; CDR3 protein: CASSQNQETQYF
D gene: TRBD1; J gene: TRBJ2-1; clone size: many; V gene: TRBV5-1; CDR3 DNA: TGCGCCAGCAGCTCTAGGACAGGAAACAATGAGCAGTTCTTC; CDR3 protein: CASSSRTGNNEQFF
D gene: TRBD1; J gene: TRBJ1-2; clone size: many; V gene: TRBV29-1; CDR3 DNA: TGCAGCGTGACGGGACAGGGGGGCCGTAGTAACTATGGCTACACCTTC; CDR3 protein: CSVTGQGGRSNYGYTF
D gene: -; J gene: TRBJ2-7; clone size: many; V gene: TRBV28; CDR3 DNA: TGTGCCAGCAGGGGTGTTGGGAGGTACGAGCAGTACTTC; CDR3 protein: CASRGVGRYEQYF
D gene: -; J gene: TRBJ1-2; clone size: many; V gene: TRBV6-1; CDR3 DNA: TGTGCCAGCAACTCTCAAGTCTATGGCTACACCTTC; CDR3 protein: CASNSQVYGYTF
D gene: TRBD2; J gene: TRBJ2-3; clone size: few; V gene: TRBV27; CDR3 DNA: TGTGCCAGCAGTTTAAGGCTAGCGGCCACAGATACGCAGTATTTT; CDR3 protein: CASSLRLAATDTQYF
D gene: TRBD2; J gene: TRBJ2-1; clone size: many; V gene: TRBV20-1; CDR3 DNA: TGCAGTGCTAGCGACCTAGCGGAGATCTACAATGAGCAGTTCTTC; CDR3 protein: CSASDLAEIYNEQFF
D gene: TRBD2; J gene: TRBJ2-3; clone size: many; V gene: TRBV25-1; CDR3 DNA: TGTGCCAGCAGTGGGGTAGCGGGAGGAAGCACAGATACGCAGTATTTT; CDR3 protein: CASSGVAGGSTDTQYF
D gene: -; J gene: TRBJ2-5; clone size: many; V gene: TRBV11-2; CDR3 DNA: TGTGCCAGCAGCTTAGATGGAAGGGAGACCCAGTACTTC; CDR3 protein: CASSLDGRETQYF
D gene: -; J gene: TRBJ2-4; clone size: many; V gene: TRBV3-1; CDR3 DNA: TGTGCCAGCGCCAGTAGTAGCGGAGCCAAAAACATTCAGTACTTC; CDR3 protein: CASASSSGAKNIQYF
D gene: TRBD2; J gene: TRBJ2-7; clone size: -; V gene: TRBV28; CDR3 DNA: TGTGCCAGCATCATACCCCCCCCCACCCCTTGCGGGAGGGCGGTACACGAGCAGTACTTC; CDR3 protein: CASIIPPPTPCGRAVHEQYF
D gene: -; J gene: TRBJ2-2; clone size: -; V gene: TRBV24-1; CDR3 DNA: TGTGCCACCAGTGATGTAGGACCCACCGGGGAGCTGTTTTTT; CDR3 protein: CATSDVGPTGELFF
D gene: -; J gene: TRBJ2-5; clone size: few; V gene: TRBV29-1; CDR3 DNA: TGCAGCGTTGCAGTGGGAGAGACCCAGTACTTC; CDR3 protein: CSVAVGETQYF
D gene: -; J gene: TRBJ2-1; clone size: many; V gene: TRBV9; CDR3 DNA: TGTGCCAGCAGCCCCCTAGTTGACCCGAGCAATGAGCAGTTCTTC; CDR3 protein: CASSPLVDPSNEQFF